These T cell receptor beta chains were read from a single sample in a study of patients and donors after allogeneic stem cell transplantation. From the RT-PCR reads, TCRdb called clonotypes with MiXCR, one entry per CDR3 protein. The table has some 60,000 distinct CDR3 sequences, approximately 12% seen once; the top ten hold 25% to 40%. Material for sequencing was blood, either unsorted or a sorted T cell fraction (not recorded which). The receptors were gathered from a human donor who was either an allogeneic HSCT recipient or a stem cell or donor lymphocyte infusion donor (not recorded which). It is not recorded whose cells these are; they may come from a transplant donor. Both conserved end residues are part of each CDR3. The D gene is left open where the match is weak. Only part of the rows carry a size: once, few, many, or a class if the clone is expanded.

TRBV18	TRBJ1-6	-	many	CASSPTVNSPLHF	TGTGCCAGCTCACCGACAGTTAATTCACCCCTCCACTTT
TRBV12-3/TRBV12-4	TRBJ2-2	-	-	CASRSSGNTGELFF	TGTGCCAGCAGGAGTAGCGGGAACACCGGGGAGCTGTTTTTT
TRBV7-6	TRBJ2-1	-	-	CASSLAGGTPLYNEQFF	TGTGCCAGCAGCTTAGCGGGAGGAACCCCCCTCTACAATGAGCAGTTCTTC
TRBV10-3	TRBJ2-3	-	few	CAISESRWNTQYF	TGTGCCATCAGTGAGTCGAGGTGGAATACGCAGTATTTT
TRBV7-9	TRBJ2-1	-	few	CASRFSAFSYNEQFF	TGTGCCAGCAGGTTTAGCGCCTTCTCCTACAATGAGCAGTTCTTC
TRBV14	TRBJ2-5	-	-	CASSQGPGQPQETQYF	TGTGCCAGCAGCCAGGGGCCTGGACAGCCTCAAGAGACCCAGTACTTC
TRBV12-3/TRBV12-4	TRBJ1-1	-	many	CASSFPEEGVTEAFF	TGTGCCAGCAGTTTCCCGGAGGAGGGGGTCACTGAAGCTTTCTTT
TRBV5-6	TRBJ1-1	-	medium-sized	CASSLGLGPRTRDTEAFF	TGTGCCAGCAGCTTGGGTCTGGGGCCAAGGACAAGGGACACTGAAGCTTTCTTT
TRBV6-5	TRBJ1-1	TRBD1	many	CASSDGQGNTEAFF	TGTGCCAGCAGTGACGGACAGGGGAACACTGAAGCTTTCTTT
TRBV27	TRBJ2-1	-	few	CASSLGSLGNSYNEQFF	TGTGCCAGCAGTTTGGGATCACTAGGGAACTCCTACAATGAGCAGTTCTTC
TRBV2	TRBJ2-1	-	-	CASRYRSDEQFF	TGTGCCAGCAGGTACAGGTCAGATGAGCAGTTCTTC
TRBV4-2	TRBJ1-2	-	many	CASSAWTETDYGYTF	TGTGCCAGCAGCGCCTGGACAGAGACAGACTATGGCTACACCTTC
TRBV10-2	TRBJ1-4	-	few	CASSGGSLNEKLFF	TGCGCCAGCAGTGGAGGCAGCCTTAATGAAAAACTGTTTTTT
TRBV10-3	TRBJ2-7	-	many	CATLPGENRYEQYF	TGTGCCACCCTTCCGGGAGAAAATCGGTACGAGCAGTACTTC
TRBV12-3/TRBV12-4	TRBJ2-3	-	many	CASTPLWTALTDTQYF	TGTGCCAGCACCCCTCTCTGGACCGCTCTCACAGATACGCAGTATTTT
TRBV10-3	TRBJ1-1	-	many	CAITSTGFTEAFF	TGTGCCATCACCTCAACAGGGTTCACTGAAGCTTTCTTT
TRBV7-2	TRBJ2-6	-	-	CASSLFFGPGTGANVLTF	TGTGCCAGCAGCTTATTTTTCGGGCCTGGCACTGGGGCCAACGTCCTGACTTTC
TRBV7-9	TRBJ2-2	TRBD2	-	CASSLGLAGHTGELFF	TGTGCCAGCAGCTTAGGACTAGCGGGTCACACCGGGGAGCTGTTTTTT